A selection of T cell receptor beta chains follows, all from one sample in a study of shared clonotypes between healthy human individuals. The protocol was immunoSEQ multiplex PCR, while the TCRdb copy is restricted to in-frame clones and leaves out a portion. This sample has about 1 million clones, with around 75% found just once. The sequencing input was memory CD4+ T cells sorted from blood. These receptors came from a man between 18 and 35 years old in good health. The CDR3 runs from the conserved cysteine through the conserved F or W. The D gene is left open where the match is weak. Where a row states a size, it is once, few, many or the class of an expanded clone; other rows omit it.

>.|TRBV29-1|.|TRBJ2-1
TGCAGCGTTGTCTCGCACGCACTAGAGGACTACAATGAGCAGTTCTTC
CSVVSHALEDYNEQFF
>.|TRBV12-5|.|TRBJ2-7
TGTGCTAGTGGTTTCGCGGAGAACTACGAGCAGTACTTC
CASGFAENYEQYF
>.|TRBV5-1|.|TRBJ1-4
TGCGCCAGCAGCTTGGATACGGGGACGAATGAAAAACTGTTTTTT
CASSLDTGTNEKLFF
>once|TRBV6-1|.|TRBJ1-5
TGTGCCAGCAGTGAACAGAGACAGTTTCTCCAGCATTTT
CASSEQRQFLQHF
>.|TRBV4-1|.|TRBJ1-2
TGCGCCAGCAGCCTCGGACCCCGGAGAGCTAACTATGGCTACACCTTC
CASSLGPRRANYGYTF
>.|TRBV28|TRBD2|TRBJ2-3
TGTGCCACTCTGCCTAGCGGACTGGGGACAGATACGCAGTATTTT
CATLPSGLGTDTQYF
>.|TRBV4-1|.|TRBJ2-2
TGCGCCAGCAGCCAAGATCCCTCCGGGAACACCGGGGAGCTGTTTTTT
CASSQDPSGNTGELFF
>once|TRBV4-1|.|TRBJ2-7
TGCGCCAGCAGCCAAGAACAAGGCGGGATAACCCACACTCTCTTC
CASSQEQGGITHTLF
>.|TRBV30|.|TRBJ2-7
TGTGCCTGGAAGGCGGGCGGGAAGGTCAACGAGCAGTACTTC
CAWKAGGKVNEQYF
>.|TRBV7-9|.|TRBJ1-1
TGTGCCAGCATCCGGAACACTGAAGCTTTCTTT
CASIRNTEAFF
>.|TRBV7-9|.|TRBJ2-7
TGTGCCAGCAGCTTAACTCCGTCCTACGAGCAGTACTTC
CASSLTPSYEQYF
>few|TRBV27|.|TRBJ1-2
TGTGCCAGCAGTTCACAGCCCCAGGGAACCTATGGCTACACCTTC
CASSSQPQGTYGYTF
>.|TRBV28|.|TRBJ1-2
TGTGCCAGCAGTTCGCCGGGACACCTCTATGGCTACACCTTC
CASSSPGHLYGYTF
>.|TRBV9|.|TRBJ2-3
TGTGCCAGCAGCCCCTATAGGGGAAGCACAGATACGCAGTATTTT
CASSPYRGSTDTQYF
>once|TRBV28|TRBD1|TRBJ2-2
TGTGCCAGCAGGGATAACAGGGGTGACACCGGGGAGCTGTTTTTT
CASRDNRGDTGELFF
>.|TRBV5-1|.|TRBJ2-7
TGCGCCAGCAGCCGGGGCGAGGGGGCCTACGAGCAGTACTTC
CASSRGEGAYEQYF
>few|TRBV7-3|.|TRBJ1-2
TGTGCCAGCAGCTTAAGGTCAGGCCAGAACTATGGCTACACCTTC
CASSLRSGQNYGYTF
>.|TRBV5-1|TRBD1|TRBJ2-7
TGCGCCAGCAGCAGTGGGACAGGGGGCAACGAGCAGTACTTC
CASSSGTGGNEQYF
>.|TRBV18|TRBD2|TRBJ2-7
TGTGCCAGCTCACCCTCCGGGACTACCTACGAGCAGTACTTC
CASSPSGTTYEQYF
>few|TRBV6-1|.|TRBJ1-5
TGTGCCAGCAGTGAAATTCGGTTGACTTACCAGCATTTT
CASSEIRLTYQHF
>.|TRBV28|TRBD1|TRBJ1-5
TGTGCCAGCAACTCGGGGACAGGGGGTCAGCCCCAGCATTTT
CASNSGTGGQPQHF
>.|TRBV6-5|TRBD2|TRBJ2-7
TGTGCCAGCAGTCAGGGACTAGCGGGTTACGAGCAGTACTTC
CASSQGLAGYEQYF
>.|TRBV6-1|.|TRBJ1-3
TGTGCCAGCAGTGAATCGTCAGGACCTAGCTCTGGAAACACCATATATTTT
CASSESSGPSSGNTIYF